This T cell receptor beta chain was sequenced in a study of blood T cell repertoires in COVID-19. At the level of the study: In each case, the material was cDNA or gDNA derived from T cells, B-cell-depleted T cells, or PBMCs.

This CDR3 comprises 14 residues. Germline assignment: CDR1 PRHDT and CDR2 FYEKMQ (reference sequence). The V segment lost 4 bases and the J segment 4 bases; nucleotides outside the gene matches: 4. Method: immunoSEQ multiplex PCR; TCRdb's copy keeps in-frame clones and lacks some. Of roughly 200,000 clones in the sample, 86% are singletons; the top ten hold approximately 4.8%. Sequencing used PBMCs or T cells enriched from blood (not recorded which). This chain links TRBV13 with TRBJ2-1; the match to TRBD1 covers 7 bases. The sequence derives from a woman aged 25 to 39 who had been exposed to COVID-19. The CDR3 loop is CASSSQGIYNEQFF. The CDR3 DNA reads TGTGCCAGCAGCTCACAGGGGATTTACAATGAGCAGTTCTTC. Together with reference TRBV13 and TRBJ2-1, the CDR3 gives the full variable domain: AAGVIQSPRHLIKEKRETATLKCYPIPRHDTVYWYQQGPGQDPQFLISFYEKMQSDKGSIPDRFSAQQFSDYHSELNMSSLELGDSALYFCASSSQGIYNEQFFGPGTRLTVL.